The 21 T cell receptor beta chains reported below all come from one sample, sequenced in a study of OX40 agonist ivuxolimab in advanced cancers. Preparation of the library involved the immunoSEQ multiplex PCR assay. TCRdb holds this immuneACCESS table with in-frame rearrangements only. Some clones are missing; in checked studies, unresolved V genes explain under half, and the rest has no known cause. The table for this sample lists 8,000 to 13,000 clones; just over 75% of them were counted only once. The ten largest clones represent approximately 28% of the sample. The sequences come from CD4+ or CD8+ T cells sorted from blood, collected in a trial of the OX40 agonist ivuxolimab. Receptors originate from an adult with an advanced solid tumor such as melanoma, head and neck, liver or kidney cancer.

In its sample, this clone was seen once. This chain links TRBV7-9 with TRBJ2-5; unclear D gene. In germline, CDR1 is SEHNR, CDR2 FQNEAQ (reference sequence). V lost 4 bases and J 5 bases, leaving 5 bases between the germline ends. The CDR3 contains 11 residues. The CDR3 protein is CASSYGETQYF. The DNA for the CDR3 is TGTGCCAGCAGCTACGGGGAGACCCAGTACTTC.

The chain carries TRBV28 and TRBJ1-2, with 7 positions matching TRBD1. With V trimmed by 7 bases and J by 4 bases, 15 bases remained unmatched. The germline V gene has CDR1 MDHEN and CDR2 SYDVKM. The CDR3 has 16 residues. This CDR3 is CASTQGGQNHPYGYTF. CDR3 in DNA: TGTGCCAGCACCCAAGGGGGACAGAACCATCCCTATGGCTACACCTTC.

V is TRBV28 and J is TRBJ2-7, with a possible D match to TRBD1 (5 bases). Germline values: CDR1 MDHEN, CDR2 SYDVKM. The CDR3 has 16 residues. Trimming took off 6 bases at V and 0 bases at J, with 18 bases between the two ends. The CDR3 loop is CASSPRLVGASYEQYF. DNA for the CDR3: TGTGCCAGCAGCCCCCGACTGGTTGGGGCCTCCTACGAGCAGTACTTC.

This clone has just a few counts. The V gene is TRBV9, the J gene TRBJ1-4; 7 bases are shared with TRBD1. This CDR3 is built from 15 residues. V shed 3 bases, J shed 8 bases, and the junction held 10 bases outside the gene matches. Germline V gene sequence: CDR1 SGDLS, CDR2 YYNGEE. This CDR3 reads CASSAGTELGEKLFF. In nucleotides, the CDR3 is TGTGCCAGCAGCGCCGGGACAGAATTGGGAGAAAAACTGTTTTTT.

As to this clone: In this CDR3 the conserved last residue, phenylalanine or tryptophan, is missing, so a read error is likely. The chain has TRBV20-1 and TRBJ2-7; possibly TRBD1 for D (5 bases). The V end was cut by 5 bases, the J end by 0 bases, with 5 bases between. Germline-derived CDR1 and CDR2 are DFQATT and SNEGSKA (reference sequence). This CDR3 comprises 11 residues. This chain's CDR3 is CSAGASYEQYL. For the CDR3, the DNA is TGCAGTGCTGGGGCCTCCTACGAGCAGTACCTC.

The gene calls are TRBV9 and TRBJ1-1; D is ambiguous. V lost 4 bases, J lost 0 bases, and 13 bases lay in between. The CDR3 runs 15 residues. Looked up from germline, CDR1 is SGDLS and CDR2 is YYNGEE. CDR3 nucleotide sequence: TGTGCCAGCAGCCGCTACAACAGTTTGAACACTGAAGCTTTCTTT. The encoded protein is CASSRYNSLNTEAFF.

V and J are TRBV5-1 and TRBJ2-7, with a weak D call TRBD2 (5 bases). The CDR3 has 14 residues. The germline gives CDR1 SGHRS, CDR2 YFSETQ. The ends were cut back, 0 bases at V and 1 base at J, with 8 bases in the middle. This CDR3 is CASSLAGVSYEQYF. DNA for the CDR3: TGCGCCAGCAGCTTGGCCGGGGTGTCCTACGAGCAGTACTTC. Full variable domain (missing parts from reference TRBV5-1 and TRBJ2-7): KAGVTQTPRYLIKTRGQQVTLSCSPISGHRSVSWYQQTPGQGLQFLFEYFSETQRNKGNFPGRFSGRQFSNSRSEMNVSTLELGDSALYLCASSLAGVSYEQYFGPGTRLTVT.

The chain recombines TRBV7-2 with TRBJ2-1; 9 nucleotides align to TRBD2. Germline CDR1 reads SGHTA; CDR2 reads FQGNSA. Trimming removed 3 bases from V and 7 bases from J; junction bases left unmatched: 10. The CDR3 loop spans 16 amino acids. This CDR3 reads CASSFLVAGVRNEQFF. DNA of the CDR3: TGTGCCAGCAGCTTTTTAGTAGCGGGAGTAAGAAATGAGCAGTTCTTC.

The CDR3 reads CASSGGLNTEAFF. DNA of the CDR3: TGTGCCAGCAGTGGAGGTCTGAACACTGAAGCTTTCTTT. The chain carries TRBV2 and TRBJ1-1; no definite D call. The germline V gene encodes CDR1 SNHLY and CDR2 FYNNEI. V lost 4 bases, J lost 0 bases, and 6 bases lay in between. The CDR3 contains 13 residues.

The chain employs TRBV5-1 and TRBJ1-5; a possible D gene is TRBD1 (5 bases). This CDR3 is 12 amino acids long. Germline V CDR1 and CDR2: SGHRS, YFSETQ. The V end was cut by 3 bases, the J end by 7 bases, with 8 bases between. The CDR3 protein is CASSSRDQPQHF. CDR3 DNA sequence: TGCGCCAGCAGCTCCAGGGACCAGCCCCAGCATTTT. Variable domain in full (rest from reference TRBV5-1 and TRBJ1-5): KAGVTQTPRYLIKTRGQQVTLSCSPISGHRSVSWYQQTPGQGLQFLFEYFSETQRNKGNFPGRFSGRQFSNSRSEMNVSTLELGDSALYLCASSSRDQPQHFGDGTRLSIL.

This clone was seen a handful of times. This chain connects TRBV6-5 to TRBJ1-1; D may be TRBD1 (5 bases). CDR1 MNHEY and CDR2 SVGAGI come from the germline V gene. This CDR3 is 16 amino acids long. The V gene lost 0 bases and the J gene lost 3 bases, with 14 bases spanning the gap. The CDR3 DNA reads TGTGCCAGCAGTTACTCGAATACCCGAGGGGACACTGAAGCTTTCTTT. The encoded protein is CASSYSNTRGDTEAFF.

The rearrangement joins TRBV19 to TRBJ2-1, with 9 positions matching TRBD2. Trimming took 7 bases from V and 0 from J; bases not matched to a gene: 10. Germline loops: CDR1 LNHDA, CDR2 SQIVND (reference sequence). The CDR3 spans 17 residues. CDR3 DNA sequence: TGTGCCAGTAAAACTTTAGCGGGAGTGGGCTCCTACAATGAGCAGTTCTTC. Translating gives CASKTLAGVGSYNEQFF.

The chain recombines TRBV19 with TRBJ2-7, with 8 bases identical to TRBD1. The CDR3 is 16 residues long. Unmatched junction bases numbered 10, after V lost 4 bases and J lost 2 bases. Germline V gives CDR1 LNHDA, CDR2 SQIVND (reference sequence). The CDR3 nucleotides read TGTGCCAGTAGTACCCCGGTGGGGACAGGAACCTACGAGCAGTACTTC. It codes for CASSTPVGTGTYEQYF.

V is TRBV4-1 and J is TRBJ1-2; perhaps TRBD1 as D (5 bases). CDR1 is MGHRA, CDR2 YSYEKL, per germline. CDR3 length: 15 residues. Trimming shortened V by 0 bases and J by 4 bases, and 12 bases separated the two germline ends. This chain's CDR3 is CASSQDILDSYGYTF. In DNA, the CDR3 is TGCGCCAGCAGCCAAGACATATTAGACAGCTATGGCTACACCTTC.

This chain links TRBV6-5 with TRBJ1-6; D not certain. CDR1 MNHEY and CDR2 SVGAGI come from the germline V gene. This CDR3 contains 12 residues. Trimming shortened V by 8 bases and J by 13 bases, and 15 bases separated the two germline ends. Here the CDR3 reads CASGSFLAPLHF. CDR3 DNA sequence: TGTGCCAGCGGGAGTTTCCTCGCCCCCCTCCACTTT.

The chain combines TRBV6-9 with TRBJ2-7, with a possible D match to TRBD2 (7 bases). Germline V gives CDR1 MNHGY, CDR2 SVAAGI. This CDR3 is 13 amino acids long. The V end was cut by 3 bases, the J end by 7 bases, with 13 bases between. The CDR3 loop is CASSYRGAKEQYF. CDR3 nucleotide sequence: TGTGCCAGCAGTTACCGGGGGGCTAAAGAGCAGTACTTC.

This chain links TRBV5-1 with TRBJ2-1; 7 bases match TRBD1. The CDR3 covers 17 residues. Per germline, CDR1 SGHRS and CDR2 YFSETQ. The ends lost 0 bases at V and 2 bases at J; junction bases unmatched: 8. The CDR3 bases are TGCGCCAGCAGCTTGGGGATTTTTGGGACAGCCTACAATGAGCAGTTCTTC. Protein product: CASSLGIFGTAYNEQFF.

This clone appeared once. This chain links TRBV7-9 with TRBJ2-7; no firm D call. This CDR3 has 13 residues. Germline V gene data show CDR1 as SEHNR and CDR2 as FQNEAQ (reference sequence). Trimming pared 10 bases from V and 1 base from J, leaving 14 bases between. This CDR3 is CAILKDGSYEQYF. The CDR3 nucleotides read TGTGCCATCTTAAAGGACGGATCCTACGAGCAGTACTTC.

The V call is TRBV9, the J call TRBJ2-2, with 8 positions matching TRBD2. V gave up 7 bases and J gave up 0 bases; unmatched junction bases: 8. Germline V CDR1 and CDR2: SGDLS, YYNGEE. The CDR3 sequence is 16 residues long. The CDR3 loop reads CASGASGPANTGELFF. CDR3 coding DNA: TGTGCCAGCGGTGCTAGCGGGCCCGCGAACACCGGGGAGCTGTTTTTT.

This clone was observed a handful of times. The chain is built from TRBV28 and TRBJ2-7; 10 nucleotides align to TRBD2. Looked up from germline, CDR1 is MDHEN and CDR2 is SYDVKM. The CDR3 loop spans 14 amino acids. Trimming took 6 bases from V and 2 from J; bases not matched to a gene: 4. The CDR3 loop is CASRPGTSAYEQYF. The CDR3 DNA reads TGTGCCAGCAGGCCCGGGACTAGCGCCTACGAGCAGTACTTC.

This clone was seen a few times. The chain couples TRBV13 to TRBJ2-2; 12 bases match TRBD2. V lost 0 bases to trimming and J lost 2 bases; unmatched junction nucleotides: 4. Germline V lookup: CDR1 PRHDT, CDR2 FYEKMQ (reference sequence). The length of the CDR3 is 18 residues. As DNA, the CDR3 is TGTGCCAGCAGCTTAGGTGGACTAGCGGGATTTAACACCGGGGAGCTGTTTTTT. As protein: CASSLGGLAGFNTGELFF. Looking up the rest from reference TRBV13 and TRBJ2-2 gives the full variable domain: AAGVIQSPRHLIKEKRETATLKCYPIPRHDTVYWYQQGPGQDPQFLISFYEKMQSDKGSIPDRFSAQQFSDYHSELNMSSLELGDSALYFCASSLGGLAGFNTGELFFGEGSRLTVL.